This paragraph reports one T cell receptor (beta chain). Its antigen is unknown. This record comes from a study of human T cells and chemical hapten exposure. Study-level information: Patch testing was performed with 0.01% DPC on the upper back, with reading at 6 days. Minor pooled library volume differences mainly drove per-sample TCR yield variation.

The ends were cut back, 6 bases at V and 2 bases at J, with 25 bases in the middle. Germline V gene lookup returns CDR1 SGHTA and CDR2 FQGNSA. The CDR3 runs to 18 residues. General study points: The formation of large CDR3 similarity clusters by expanded TCRs significantly exceeded that of controls. Sensitization with DPC brought no change to TCRs above 1 in 1000 in frequency.

TCRdb independently ran MiXCR on the RACE reads; one entry per CDR3 protein. The sample contains 100,000 to 150,000 distinct CDR3 sequences, around 15% of which appear only once. Time point given: patch test 1, 2 weeks after DPC sensitization. Treatment reported: therapeutic diphenylcyclopropenone sensitization with weekly scalp DPC. The source was whole blood, collected in connection with sensitization to the hapten diphenylcyclopropenone (DPC). This chain connects TRBV7-2 to TRBJ2-5, with D possibly being TRBD1 (5 bases). The clonotype was recovered from a man aged 18 to 35 with alopecia areata. Some clones in this sample may be carry-over from other donors' samples. Written as DNA, the CDR3 is TGTGCCAGCAGTTTTAGGAACTATCCGGCAGGGCCACAAGAGACCCAGTACTTC. Amino acid sequence: CASSFRNYPAGPQETQYF.